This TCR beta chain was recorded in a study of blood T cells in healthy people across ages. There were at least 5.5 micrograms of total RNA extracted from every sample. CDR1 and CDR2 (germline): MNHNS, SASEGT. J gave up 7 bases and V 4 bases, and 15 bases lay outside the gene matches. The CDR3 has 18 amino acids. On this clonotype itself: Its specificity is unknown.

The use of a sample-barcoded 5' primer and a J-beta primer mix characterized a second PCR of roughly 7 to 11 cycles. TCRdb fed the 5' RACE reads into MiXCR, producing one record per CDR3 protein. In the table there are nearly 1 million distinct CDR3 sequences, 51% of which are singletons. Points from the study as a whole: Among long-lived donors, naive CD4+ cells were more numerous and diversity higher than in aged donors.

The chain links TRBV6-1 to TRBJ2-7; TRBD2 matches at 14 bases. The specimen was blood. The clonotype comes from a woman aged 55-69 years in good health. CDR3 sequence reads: CASSGLGLAGEYYNEQYF. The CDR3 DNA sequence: TGTGCCAGCAGTGGGTTGGGACTAGCGGGAGAGTATTACAATGAGCAGTACTTC.